This TCR beta chain appears in the sequencing data of a study of T-cell memory formation after mild COVID-19. For the study at large: TCR clusters largely stayed donor specific.

TCRdb reanalysed the 5' RACE reads using MiXCR and keeps one entry per CDR3 protein. The table records some 600,000 distinct CDR3 sequences, roughly 17% of them present only once. This clonotype was seen a handful of times. The antigen is unknown. The CDR3 length is 14 residues. CDR1 is SGHNT, CDR2 YYREEE, per germline (reference sequence). V was pared by 2 bases and J by 6 bases, with 15 bases between. Study-level findings and limits: Among contracting clones, CD4+ were mainly CM/EM and CD8+ enriched in EMRA. Later expanders leaned toward CD4+, whereas clones contracting from day 15 to 85 were balanced CD4/CD8. Pre-infection memory harbored some responding clones, suggesting cross-reactive memory joined.

This sequence joins TRBV5-4 and TRBJ2-7; D is possibly TRBD1 (6 bases). The TCR comes from an adult woman who had mild COVID-19 (a few samples of this study predate the infection). Cell type and time point are not known. Sequences were obtained from PBMCs or a T cell subset sorted from them (not recorded which). CDR3: CASSFRISGVEQYF. DNA for the CDR3: TGTGCCAGCAGCTTCAGGATCTCAGGGGTCGAGCAGTACTTC.